This entry is about one T cell receptor beta chain. These data belong to a study of T cell changes during pregnancy in multiple sclerosis. TCRdb's table, derived via immunoSEQ multiplex PCR, lists solely in-frame clones and lacks some. The profile shows 90,000 to 150,000 clones, roughly 92% of them singletons. Germline V gene sequence: CDR1 MNHEY, CDR2 SMNVEV (reference sequence). Trimming removed 2 bases at V and 5 bases at J, with 13 bases between. The CDR3 extends over 15 amino acids. The V gene is TRBV27, the J gene TRBJ2-1; D is possibly TRBD1 (6 bases). The TCR sequence derives from a female donor with multiple sclerosis, enrolled in a pregnancy study. The source was peripheral blood, collected before pregnancy. CDR3 sequence (DNA): TGTGCCAGCAGTTTAGTGGGGGCTTCGGACAATGAGCAGTTCTTC. Its protein product is CASSLVGASDNEQFF.